Presented here are 5 T cell receptor beta chains from one specimen sequenced in a study of cytomegalovirus exposure and HLA in healthy donors. PCR primers comprised 60 Vbeta and 13 Jbeta primers. Measured with immunoSEQ multiplex PCR; TCRdb has only the in-frame clones, and not every one. Altogether 170,000 or so clones are present, around three quarters being singletons, with the ten largest covering approximately 0.7%. Sequenced: PBMCs. The receptors derive from a woman aged 40 to 55 in good health and CMV-seronegative.

This clone showed up just a few times. The chain recombines TRBV4-1 with TRBJ2-3, with a possible D match to TRBD2 (6 bases). CDR3 length: 14 residues. Germline assignment: CDR1 MGHRA and CDR2 YSYEKL. Deletions cut 4 bases from V and 2 bases from J, with 10 bases between. The CDR3 protein is CASSLAGSTDTQYF. The CDR3 bases are TGCGCCAGCAGCCTGGCGGGGTCCACAGATACGCAGTATTTT.

This clone was seen only a few times. The rearrangement links TRBV15 to TRBJ1-3, with D possibly being TRBD1 (5 bases). CDR3 size: 14 residues. In germline, CDR1 is LNHNV, CDR2 YYDKDF (reference sequence). V gave up 5 bases and J gave up 8 bases, with 16 bases separating them. The CDR3 DNA follows: TGTGCCACCAGCGGGGGGGAACGGTCGGACACCATATATTTT. Translated, it gives CATSGGERSDTIYF. The variable domain in full, with the rest retrieved from reference TRBV15 and TRBJ1-3, is DAMVIQNPRYQVTQFGKPVTLSCSQTLNHNVMYWYQQKSSQAPKLLFHYYDKDFNNEADTPDNFQSRRPNTSFCFLDIRSPGLGDTAMYLCATSGGERSDTIYFGEGSWLTVV.

V is TRBV5-5 and J is TRBJ1-5, with TRBD1 identical over 8 bases. The CDR3 has 17 amino acids. Unmatched junction bases numbered 13, after V lost 4 bases and J lost 4 bases. CDR1 is SGHKS, CDR2 YYEKEE, per germline (reference sequence). CDR3 region: CASSRRPGTGENQPQHF. The DNA of the CDR3 is TGTGCCAGCAGCCGCAGGCCCGGGACAGGCGAGAATCAGCCCCAGCATTTT.

The chain has TRBV18 and TRBJ2-1, with 13 bases lining up with TRBD2. Germline CDR1 is KGHSH and CDR2 is LQKENI. V gave up 0 bases and J gave up 3 bases; unmatched junction bases: 2. This CDR3 region has 17 residues. CDR3 amino acids: CASSPPTSGRRYNEQFF. The CDR3 nucleotides are TGTGCCAGCTCACCACCGACTAGCGGGAGGCGCTACAATGAGCAGTTCTTC.

V gene TRBV30 combines with J gene TRBJ2-7, with 7 nucleotides matching TRBD1. CDR3 length: 14 amino acids. Germline V lookup: CDR1 GTSNPN, CDR2 SVGIG (reference sequence). Unmatched junction bases numbered 5, after V lost 2 bases and J lost 1 base. The CDR3 spells CAWSYKGASYEQYF. CDR3 in DNA: TGTGCCTGGAGTTATAAGGGGGCATCCTACGAGCAGTACTTC. The whole variable domain, filled in from reference TRBV30 and TRBJ2-7, reads SQTIHQWPATLVQPVGSPLSLECTVEGTSNPNLYWYRQAAGRGLQLLFYSVGIGQISSEVPQNLSASRPQDRQFILSSKKLLLSDSGFYLCAWSYKGASYEQYFGPGTRLTVT.